Listed here are 28 T cell receptor beta chains from one sample, sequenced in a study of T cells expressing NK-cell markers. TCRdb reanalyzed the 5' RACE reads and collapses them to one entry per CDR3 protein, without DNA. Recorded here are fewer than 40,000 distinct CDR3 sequences; the top ten clones represent over 45%. Sequenced sample: blood T cells: a sorted CD56 or NKG2C T cell subset, CD4+ or CD8+ T cells, or bulk PBMC T cells (not recorded which). These receptors were collected from a woman between 18 and 70 years old in good health.

The CDR3 is CASSHTFNSYNEQFF. This chain uses TRBV7-9 with TRBJ2-1. The CDR3 spans 15 residues. In germline, CDR1 is SEHNR, CDR2 FQNEAQ (reference sequence).

The CDR3 sequence: CASSLFWSRAAGELFF. The rearrangement links TRBV5-1 to TRBJ2-2; TCRdb returns TRBD1, unconfirmable since there is no DNA. This CDR3 region has 16 residues. Germline V gene data show CDR1 as SGHRS and CDR2 as YFSETQ.

The chain couples TRBV11-2 to TRBJ2-3; TCRdb's assignment of TRBD1 cannot be checked, as there is no DNA. The CDR3 totals 15 residues. Looked up from germline, CDR1 is SGHAT and CDR2 is FQNNGV. The CDR3 reads CASSYRDRFTDTQYF.

V and J are TRBV7-6 and TRBJ2-7; TCRdb calls TRBD2, which cannot be checked without DNA. The CDR3 contains 14 residues. Germline values: CDR1 SGHVS, CDR2 FNYEAQ. CDR3 region: CASSLQGSGYEQYF.

CDR3 amino acids: CATSVPNYNEQFF. The genes are TRBV15 and TRBJ2-1; the TCRdb call, TRBD1, lacks DNA for checking. Germline CDR1 reads LNHNV; CDR2 reads YYDKDF (reference sequence). The CDR3 is 13 amino acids.

V is TRBV7-9 and J is TRBJ2-7; as DNA is missing, the TRBD1 call by TCRdb cannot be tested. The CDR3 has 17 residues. Germline-derived CDR1 and CDR2 are SEHNR and FQNEAQ (reference sequence). CDR3 protein: CASSLKSRDKIDYEQYF.

CDR3 amino acids: CASSPPRTGYSYEQYF. This chain uses TRBV7-9 with TRBJ2-7; no DNA is available, so the TRBD1 call from TCRdb remains unchecked. The CDR3 runs 16 residues. The germline V gene has CDR1 SEHNR and CDR2 FQNEAQ (reference sequence).

The chain employs TRBV5-1 and TRBJ2-7; with no DNA, the TCRdb D assignment of TRBD1 cannot be verified. This CDR3 has 13 amino acids. Per the germline V gene, CDR1 is SGHRS and CDR2 is YFSETQ. CDR3 region: CASSLTGTNEQYF.

This chain uses TRBV28 with TRBJ2-5; TCRdb's assignment of TRBD1 cannot be checked, as there is no DNA. Germline V gene sequence: CDR1 MDHEN, CDR2 SYDVKM. The CDR3 sequence is 15 residues long. The CDR3 region is CASSQDPAGGETQYF.

V gene TRBV28 combines with J gene TRBJ2-5; the TCRdb call, TRBD1, lacks DNA for checking. The CDR3 extends over 16 amino acids. In germline, CDR1 is MDHEN, CDR2 SYDVKM. CDR3 in amino acids: CASSSPFLGVQETQYF.

This rearrangement joins TRBV15 to TRBJ2-7; TCRdb lists TRBD2, though no DNA is available to test this call. This CDR3 contains 16 residues. Germline V gives CDR1 LNHNV, CDR2 YYDKDF (reference sequence). CDR3 amino acids: CATSSRTGTSDYEQYF. Full variable domain (remainder filled in from reference TRBV15 and TRBJ2-7): DAMVIQNPRYQVTQFGKPVTLSCSQTLNHNVMYWYQQKSSQAPKLLFHYYDKDFNNEADTPDNFQSRRPNTSFCFLDIRSPGLGDTAMYLCATSSRTGTSDYEQYFGPGTRLTVT.

The chain recombines TRBV5-1 with TRBJ2-6; TCRdb outputs TRBD1, but without DNA this stays unchecked. Germline values: CDR1 SGHRS, CDR2 YFSETQ. The CDR3 is made up of 17 amino acids. The CDR3 sequence: CASRSRDRGSGANVLTF.

This chain uses TRBV5-1 with TRBJ2-7; TCRdb gives TRBD1 as the D gene, but with no DNA this cannot be confirmed. The CDR3 sequence is 13 residues long. The germline gives CDR1 SGHRS, CDR2 YFSETQ. This CDR3 reads CASSSPDGYEQYF.

The rearrangement joins TRBV29-1 to TRBJ2-1. Germline-derived CDR1 and CDR2 are SQVTM and ANQGSEA. CDR3 length: 14 amino acids. The CDR3 region is CSAYLRGSYNEQFF.

The gene calls are TRBV3-1 and TRBJ2-7; as DNA is missing, the TRBD2 call by TCRdb cannot be tested. Germline CDR1 and CDR2: LGHDT and YNNKEL (reference sequence). This CDR3 contains 15 residues. The CDR3 reads CASSQEWGPPYEQYF.

J is TRBJ1-1 and V is TRBV7-3. CDR3 length equals 16 residues. In germline, CDR1 is SGHTA, CDR2 FQGTGA. CDR3 residues: CASSLTGRIMNTEAFF. Variable domain in full (rest from reference TRBV7-3 and TRBJ1-1): GAGVSQTPSNKVTEKGKYVELRCDPISGHTALYWYRQSLGQGPEFLIYFQGTGAADDSGLPNDRFFAVRPEGSVSTLKIQRTERGDSAVYLCASSLTGRIMNTEAFFGQGTRLTVV.

The chain links TRBV9 to TRBJ2-1; as DNA is missing, the TRBD1 call by TCRdb cannot be tested. This CDR3 comprises 13 residues. Germline V gives CDR1 SGDLS, CDR2 YYNGEE. The chain's CDR3 is CASSAGASNEQFF.

The V and J genes are TRBV29-1 and TRBJ2-5; TCRdb picks TRBD1, but there is no DNA to check that call. This CDR3 is 15 amino acids long. From germline, CDR1 is SQVTM and CDR2 ANQGSEA. CDR3 protein: CSVVWTGGPQETQYF.

This sequence joins TRBV5-1 and TRBJ2-3; TCRdb lists TRBD2, though no DNA is available to test this call. The CDR3 spans 16 residues. Looked up from germline, CDR1 is SGHRS and CDR2 is YFSETQ. Here the CDR3 reads CASSLGEAGSTDTQYF.

The chain recombines TRBV30 with TRBJ2-2. CDR1 is GTSNPN and CDR2 is SVGIG in the germline V gene (reference sequence). The CDR3 is made up of 15 amino acids. CDR3 in amino acids: CAWSVQWQNTGELFF.

The chain employs TRBV5-1 and TRBJ2-7; TCRdb's assignment of TRBD2 cannot be checked, as there is no DNA. The germline V gene has CDR1 SGHRS and CDR2 YFSETQ. The CDR3 consists of 17 residues. The CDR3 loop reads CASSLGTSGGWFDEQYF. The complete variable domain, with remaining parts taken from reference TRBV5-1 and TRBJ2-7, reads KAGVTQTPRYLIKTRGQQVTLSCSPISGHRSVSWYQQTPGQGLQFLFEYFSETQRNKGNFPGRFSGRQFSNSRSEMNVSTLELGDSALYLCASSLGTSGGWFDEQYFGPGTRLTVT.

The rearrangement joins TRBV9 to TRBJ2-3; there is no DNA to check the TCRdb D call of TRBD2. From germline, CDR1 is SGDLS and CDR2 YYNGEE. CDR3 length: 17 amino acids. The CDR3 loop is CASSTRLAGTSTDTQYF.

J is TRBJ2-7 and V is TRBV7-9. CDR1 is SEHNR, CDR2 FQNEAQ, per germline (reference sequence). This CDR3 spans 14 amino acids. The CDR3 reads CASSLKTPPYEQYF. Based on the CDR3 plus reference TRBV7-9 and TRBJ2-7, the full variable domain is DTGVSQNPRHKITKRGQNVTFRCDPISEHNRLYWYRQTLGQGPEFLTYFQNEAQLEKSRLLSDRFSAERPKGSFSTLEIQRTEQGDSAMYLCASSLKTPPYEQYFGPGTRLTVT.

J is TRBJ1-1 and V is TRBV6-1. The length of the CDR3 is 13 residues. The V gene's germline CDR1 is MNHNS and CDR2 SASEGT. This CDR3 reads CASSAGVNTEAFF.

This chain links TRBV27 with TRBJ1-1; TCRdb selects TRBD1, and the lack of DNA leaves this call unchecked. The length of the CDR3 is 14 residues. From germline, CDR1 is MNHEY and CDR2 SMNVEV (reference sequence). The CDR3 spells CASSVGSGNTEAFF.

CDR3 loop: CASSEGTSVLDYNEQFF. The chain is built from TRBV21-1 and TRBJ2-1; TCRdb's assignment of TRBD2 cannot be checked, as there is no DNA. TRBV21-1 is annotated as a pseudogene. The CDR3 length is 17 residues.

The rearrangement links TRBV29-1 to TRBJ2-3; TCRdb gives TRBD1 as the D gene, but with no DNA this cannot be confirmed. Germline V gene sequence: CDR1 SQVTM, CDR2 ANQGSEA. This CDR3 contains 13 residues. CDR3: CSVTGETTDTQYF.

The chain joins TRBV5-5 to TRBJ2-2; as DNA is missing, the TRBD2 call by TCRdb cannot be tested. This CDR3 region has 15 residues. Germline CDR1 is SGHKS and CDR2 is YYEKEE (reference sequence). CDR3 sequence reads: CASSYLSGSPGELFF.